This TCR beta chain stems from a study of shared clonotypes between healthy human individuals. Study summary: Researchers assigned three CD4 naive, three CD4 memory, two CD8 naive and one CD8 memory plate to each donor. General study findings and limits: What limited the represented genetic and exposure-history diversity was the small number of donors. Estimated richness was generally greater in naive than memory subsets.

Samples underwent the assay at deep level. Sequenced by immunoSEQ multiplex PCR; TCRdb stores in-frame clones only, minus some. The repertoire holds 1.5 million to 1.9 million clones, with 95% to 99% as singletons. Points on this clone: What it binds is unknown.

CDR1 and CDR2 from the germline V gene are SGHNT and YYREEE (reference sequence). The CDR3 contains 16 residues. V lost 4 bases, J lost 3 bases, and 3 bases stayed unmatched. The sequence came from a man aged 25 to 40 in good health. The chain is built from TRBV5-4 and TRBJ2-2, with TRBD2 matching 13 bases. The source material was naive CD4+ T cells sorted from blood. Subset here: CD45RA+ positively selected. The chain's CDR3 is CASSPGLAGDTGELFF. As DNA, the CDR3 is TGTGCCAGCAGCCCCGGACTAGCGGGAGACACCGGGGAGCTGTTTTTT.